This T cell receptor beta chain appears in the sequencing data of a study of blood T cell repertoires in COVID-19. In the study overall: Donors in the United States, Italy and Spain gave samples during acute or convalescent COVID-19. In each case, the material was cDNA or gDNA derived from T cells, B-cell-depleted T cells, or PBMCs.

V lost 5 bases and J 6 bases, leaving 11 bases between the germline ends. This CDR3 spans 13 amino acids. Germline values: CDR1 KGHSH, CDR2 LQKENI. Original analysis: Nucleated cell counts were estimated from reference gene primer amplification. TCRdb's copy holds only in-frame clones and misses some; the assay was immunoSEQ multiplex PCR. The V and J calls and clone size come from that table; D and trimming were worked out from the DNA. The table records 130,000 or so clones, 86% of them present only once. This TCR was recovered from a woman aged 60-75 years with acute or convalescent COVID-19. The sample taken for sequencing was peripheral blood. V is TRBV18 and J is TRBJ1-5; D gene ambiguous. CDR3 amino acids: CASSDWAGQPQHF. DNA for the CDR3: TGTGCCAGCTCAGATTGGGCGGGTCAGCCCCAGCATTTT.